This T cell receptor (beta chain) was recorded in a study of CD8 T cells in Susac syndrome. With 10 bases removed from V and 10 bases from J, the gap between germline ends came to 16 bases. In germline, CDR1 is SNHLY, CDR2 FYNNEI. The CDR3 length is 11 residues. An amount of RNA that ranged from roughly 0.45 to 1 ug was reverse transcribed with random hexamers. A single record per CDR3 protein comes from TCRdb applying MiXCR to the immunoSEQ multiplex PCR reads. The sample shows roughly 130,000 distinct CDR3 sequences, approximately 94% of them seen only once. The V gene is TRBV2, the J gene TRBJ1-2; no definite D call. This receptor was taken from a human donor with multiple sclerosis. Sequenced: CD4+ T cells from PBMCs. CDR3 sequence reads: CATIVGGDYTF. The CDR3 nucleotides read TGTGCCACCATAGTAGGAGGAGACTACACCTTC.